One sample yielded the 14 T cell receptor beta chains listed below, sequenced in a study of blood T cell repertoires in COVID-19. The assay was immunoSEQ multiplex PCR, and TCRdb's table has in-frame clones only and misses some. Among about 41,000 clones, nearly 90% were seen once, and the ten largest hold 3.5% to 4.5%. The material sequenced was peripheral blood. These receptors were taken from a man aged 60 to 75 with acute or convalescent COVID-19.

This chain connects TRBV2 to TRBJ1-4; TRBD1 matches 7 bases. The CDR3 runs 15 residues. With 7 bases clipped from V and 7 bases from J, the junction kept 12 bases outside the gene matches. Per the germline V gene, CDR1 is SNHLY and CDR2 is FYNNEI. CDR3 bases: TGTGCCAGCACCGGCCAGACAGGGAGGAGTGAAAAACTGTTTTTT. This encodes CASTGQTGRSEKLFF.

This clone was seen just once. J is TRBJ1-1 and V is TRBV29-1, with D tentatively TRBD1 (5 bases). Germline V CDR1 and CDR2: SQVTM, ANQGSEA. The CDR3 contains 13 residues. Trimming removed 7 bases from V and 4 bases from J, with 16 bases in between. CDR3 nucleotide sequence: TGCAGCGCCAATGGGGGGGGTCGCACTGAAGCTTTCTTT. This codes for CSANGGGRTEAFF.

V usage is TRBV7-8 and J usage is TRBJ1-1; the match to TRBD1 covers 7 bases. Losses at the gene ends were 5 bases for V and 11 bases for J; bases not matched to a gene: 8. CDR3 length: 12 residues. The germline CDR1 and CDR2 sequences are SGHVS and FQNEAQ. As DNA, the CDR3 is TGTGCCAGCAGCCGACAGGGTATGTACGCTTTCTTT. Amino acid sequence: CASSRQGMYAFF.

The chain uses TRBV1 and TRBJ2-5; the table's TRBD2 call for D was not verified on the DNA. TRBV1 has pseudogene status. The CDR3 length is 15 residues. The CDR3 nucleotides read TGCACCAGCAGCCAGGAGACTAGCGGGGGGTCCCCCCAGTACTTC. This gives the protein CTSSQETSGGSPQYF.

The chain is built from TRBV11-1 and TRBJ1-1, with D possibly matching TRBD1 (6 bases). This CDR3 has 16 amino acids. CDR1 and CDR2 (germline): SGHAT, FQDESV (reference sequence). V gave up 7 bases and J gave up 10 bases, with 28 bases separating them. The CDR3 is CASIGGLGRGPRGAFF. The CDR3 nucleotides read TGTGCCAGCATCGGGGGGCTCGGCAGGGGCCCTCGGGGAGCTTTCTTT.

The chain uses TRBV5-1 and TRBJ1-2, with D possibly matching TRBD1 (5 bases). V was clipped by 4 bases and J by 0 bases, with 7 bases between them. CDR1 and CDR2 from the germline V gene are SGHRS and YFSETQ. The CDR3 extends over 13 amino acids. Written as DNA, the CDR3 is TGCGCCAGCAGCACGGGGGCTAACTATGGCTACACCTTC. Its translation: CASSTGANYGYTF.

In this sample, this clone turned up a few times. The chain combines TRBV29-1 with TRBJ2-5; tentative D call: TRBD2 (6 bases). From germline, CDR1 is SQVTM and CDR2 ANQGSEA. The CDR3 is 13 amino acids. The V gene lost 4 bases and the J gene lost 4 bases, with 13 bases spanning the gap. The CDR3 coding sequence is TGCAGCGTTGCAGGAATGGAGGGAGAGACCCAGTACTTC. It encodes CSVAGMEGETQYF.

The chain links TRBV12-5 to TRBJ2-3, with 9 bases aligning to TRBD2. The CDR3 covers 16 residues. CDR1 LGHNT and CDR2 FRNRAP come from the germline V gene. The trim removed 3 bases at V and 2 bases at J, leaving 6 bases unmatched. The CDR3 spells CASGFGLARSTDTQYF. The CDR3 DNA sequence: TGTGCTAGTGGTTTTGGACTAGCGCGGTCCACAGATACGCAGTATTTT. The full variable domain, with the rest looked up from reference TRBV12-5 and TRBJ2-3, is DARVTQTPRHKVTEMGQEVTMRCQPILGHNTVFWYRQTMMQGLELLAYFRNRAPLDDSGMPKDRFSAEMPDATLATLKIQPSEPRDSAVYFCASGFGLARSTDTQYFGPGTRLTVL.

The chain recombines TRBV4-1 with TRBJ2-1, with a possible D match to TRBD1 (5 bases). Deletions cut 1 base from V and 0 bases from J, with 22 bases between. This CDR3 has 20 amino acids. The V gene's germline CDR1 is MGHRA and CDR2 YSYEKL. This chain's CDR3 is CASSQANGHIQNCSYNEQFF. In nucleotides, the CDR3 is TGCGCCAGCAGCCAAGCGAACGGACATATACAAAACTGCTCCTACAATGAGCAGTTCTTC.

The CDR3 bases are TGTGCCAGCAGTTTACAGGGGGTCACTGAAGCTTTCTTT. Translated: CASSLQGVTEAFF. The chain carries TRBV12-3 or TRBV12-4 and TRBJ1-1; 7 bases fit TRBD1. The CDR3 spans 13 residues. The junction had 1 base not matched to a gene; V was cut back by 2 bases and J by 4 bases.

The chain is built from TRBV4-3 and TRBJ2-4; D is possibly TRBD2 (6 bases). With 2 bases removed from V and 9 bases from J, the gap between germline ends came to 20 bases. The CDR3 spans 16 residues. CDR1 is LGHNA, CDR2 YSLEER, per germline. This CDR3 is CASSQSKTGTLSIQYF. CDR3 in DNA: TGCGCCAGCAGCCAATCCAAAACCGGGACTCTCAGCATTCAGTACTTC.

The chain recombines TRBV29-1 with TRBJ2-3, with 9 bases identical to TRBD2. V trimming: 4 bases; J trimming: 1 base; junction bases outside the gene matches: 9. From germline, CDR1 is SQVTM and CDR2 ANQGSEA. This CDR3 comprises 16 residues. CDR3 residues: CSVGAYSSGGTDTQYF. Written as DNA, the CDR3 is TGCAGCGTTGGCGCTTATTCTAGCGGGGGCACAGATACGCAGTATTTT.

The chain uses TRBV19 and TRBJ1-5; 8 bases agree with TRBD1. The CDR3 consists of 14 residues. J lost 5 bases, V lost 4 bases, and 4 bases had no gene match. Germline lookup yields CDR1 LNHDA and CDR2 SQIVND (reference sequence). The CDR3 loop is CASSNGQGHQPQHF. For the CDR3, the DNA is TGTGCCAGTAGTAACGGACAGGGTCATCAGCCCCAGCATTTT.

The V call is TRBV19, the J call TRBJ1-1, with a possible D match to TRBD1 (5 bases). Trimming took off 5 bases at V and 7 bases at J, with 8 bases between the two ends. Germline V gene sequence: CDR1 LNHDA, CDR2 SQIVND (reference sequence). The CDR3 has 11 residues. CDR3 nucleotides: TGTGCCAGTAGTCCCGGGGGTGAAGCTTTCTTT. Residues: CASSPGGEAFF.